These T cell receptor beta chains were read from a single sample in a study of blood T cell repertoires in COVID-19. The protocol was immunoSEQ multiplex PCR, while the TCRdb copy is restricted to in-frame clones and leaves out a portion. The profile covers hundreds of thousands of clones, with about 85% appearing a single time and roughly 1.9% taken by the ten largest. Sequencing was performed on PBMCs or T cells enriched from blood (not recorded which). The origin of the receptors is a young woman with acute COVID-19. Each CDR3 is given with its conserved first and last residue. Fields, in order: V gene, clone size, D gene, J gene, CDR3 protein, CDR3 DNA. The D gene is left open where the match is weak. Expanded clones get a size class; other rows say once, few or many, or leave the size out.

TRBV3-1/TRBV3-2	NA	NA	TRBJ1-2	CASSQGGGAYGYTF	TGTGCCAGCAGCCAAGGTGGAGGGGCTTATGGCTACACCTTC
TRBV5-1	NA	TRBD2	TRBJ2-1	CASQSGGRGNEQFF	TGCGCCAGCCAAAGTGGCGGGAGGGGAAATGAGCAGTTCTTC
TRBV2	NA	NA	TRBJ2-7	CASIPDASSYEQYF	TGTGCCAGCATTCCCGATGCGAGCTCCTACGAGCAGTACTTC
TRBV5-4	NA	TRBD2	TRBJ2-7	CASGLAGGGEQYF	TGTGCCAGCGGACTAGCGGGGGGGGGCGAGCAGTACTTC
TRBV6-1	few	TRBD1	TRBJ2-5	CASSDPGRGQETQYF	TGTGCCAGCAGTGATCCGGGCAGGGGGCAAGAGACCCAGTACTTC
TRBV7-6	NA	NA	TRBJ1-5	CASSFEGSQPQHF	TGTGCCAGCAGCTTTGAGGGCAGTCAGCCCCAGCATTTT
TRBV12-3/TRBV12-4	once	NA	TRBJ2-7	CASSLNPSVEQYF	TGTGCCAGCAGCCTCAACCCTTCAGTCGAGCAGTACTTC
TRBV4-3	many	NA	TRBJ1-2	CASSQDLGGRHYGYTF	TGCGCCAGCAGCCAAGATCTGGGAGGCAGGCACTATGGCTACACCTTC
TRBV3-1/TRBV3-2	NA	TRBD2	TRBJ2-5	CASSQVEREDLETQYF	TGTGCCAGCAGCCAAGTTGAGCGGGAGGATTTGGAGACCCAGTACTTC
TRBV10-3	NA	NA	TRBJ2-5	CAISDSSGETQYF	TGTGCCATCAGTGATTCTAGTGGGGAGACCCAGTACTTC
TRBV6-5	NA	NA	TRBJ1-2	CASSYPAGHGYTF	TGTGCCAGCAGTTACCCTGCAGGCCATGGCTACACCTTC
TRBV29-1	NA	NA	TRBJ2-7	CSALRREDYEQYF	TGCAGCGCCCTTCGGCGGGAAGACTACGAGCAGTACTTC
TRBV3-1/TRBV3-2	NA	TRBD1	TRBJ1-3	CASSQEGTGTGNTIYF	TGTGCCAGCAGCCAAGAGGGGACAGGGACCGGAAACACCATATATTTT
TRBV28	NA	TRBD2	TRBJ2-4	CASSRRLAVQNF	TGTGCCAGCAGTCGGAGACTAGCAGTTCAGAACTTC
TRBV7-2	NA	TRBD2	TRBJ2-1	CASSLASSGRNEQFF	TGTGCCAGCAGCTTAGCTAGTAGCGGGAGGAATGAGCAGTTCTTC
TRBV3-1/TRBV3-2	once	TRBD1	TRBJ1-5	CASSPRGSQPQHF	TGTGCCAGCAGCCCCAGGGGGAGTCAGCCCCAGCATTTT
TRBV9	NA	NA	TRBJ1-4	CASSVGGGEKLFF	TGTGCCAGCAGCGTCGGGGGTGGGGAAAAACTGTTTTTT
TRBV19	once	NA	TRBJ1-1	CATSVGGTNTEAFF	TGTGCCACCTCGGTGGGGGGTACGAACACTGAAGCTTTCTTT
TRBV5-1	NA	NA	TRBJ2-2	CASSLSGPLTNTGELFF	TGCGCCAGCAGCTTGTCTGGGCCGCTAACAAACACCGGGGAGCTGTTTTTT
TRBV24-1	NA	TRBD1	TRBJ2-3	CATSGLDRDTDTQYF	TGTGCCACCAGTGGGCTCGACAGGGACACAGATACGCAGTATTTT
TRBV5-1	NA	NA	TRBJ2-7	CASSLEVSGLAYEQYF	TGCGCCAGCAGCTTGGAAGTATCGGGACTCGCCTACGAGCAGTACTTC
TRBV19	NA	TRBD1	TRBJ1-5	CASSTTQGLSNQPQHF	TGTGCCAGTAGTACCACACAGGGGCTTAGCAATCAGCCCCAGCATTTT
TRBV30	NA	TRBD2	TRBJ2-1	CAWVRELAGVGNEQFF	TGTGCCTGGGTCAGGGAACTAGCGGGAGTAGGTAATGAGCAGTTCTTC